Listed below are T cell receptor beta chains from one sample, sequenced in a study of neurological immune-mediated disorders. TCRdb re-derived calls from the 5' RACE reads in MiXCR, one entry per CDR3 protein. The repertoire consists of about 54,000 distinct CDR3 sequences, with about 4.2% occurring once and the leading ten covering roughly 2%. Sequencing used CD4+ T cells from blood. The receptors originated from a woman aged 40 to 49 with multiple sclerosis. Each CDR3 is given with its conserved first and last residue. The D gene is left open where the match is weak. Clone size is stated in some rows and not others, as once, few, many or a class when expanded.

v_gene: TRBV10-3
abundance: many
d_gene: TRBD2
j_gene: TRBJ2-1
CDR3nt: TGTGCCATCAGTATTAGCGGGGGGGCCAATGAGCAGTTCTTC
CDR3aa: CAISISGGANEQFF

v_gene: TRBV27
abundance: few
d_gene: TRBD1
j_gene: TRBJ1-2
CDR3nt: TGTGCCAGCAGTATGGGACAGGGGGTTGGCTACACCTTC
CDR3aa: CASSMGQGVGYTF

v_gene: TRBV5-1
abundance: many
d_gene: -
j_gene: TRBJ2-1
CDR3nt: TGCGCCAGCAGCCAAAAACGGGGGACTCTCTCCTACAATGAGCAGTTCTTC
CDR3aa: CASSQKRGTLSYNEQFF

v_gene: TRBV6-5
abundance: many
d_gene: -
j_gene: TRBJ2-3
CDR3nt: TGTGCCAGCAGCCCTAGGGTGGGGACAGATACGCAGTATTTT
CDR3aa: CASSPRVGTDTQYF

v_gene: TRBV20-1
abundance: many
d_gene: -
j_gene: TRBJ1-4
CDR3nt: TGCAGTGCCGAGGGGGAAACTAATGAAAAACTGTTTTTT
CDR3aa: CSAEGETNEKLFF

v_gene: TRBV24-1
abundance: many
d_gene: TRBD1
j_gene: TRBJ1-1
CDR3nt: TGTGCCACCAGTGACTGCGAACAGGGGATGGACGCTAATGAAGCTTTCTTT
CDR3aa: CATSDCEQGMDANEAFF

v_gene: TRBV12-3/TRBV12-4
abundance: many
d_gene: -
j_gene: TRBJ1-4
CDR3nt: TGTGCCAGCAGTTTCCTTATCCGGGTTCGAACTAATGAAAAACTGTTTTTT
CDR3aa: CASSFLIRVRTNEKLFF

v_gene: TRBV20-1
abundance: many
d_gene: -
j_gene: TRBJ2-3
CDR3nt: TGCAGTGCGGACGTGGGGGCTAGGACGCAGTATTTT
CDR3aa: CSADVGARTQYF

v_gene: TRBV29-1
abundance: many
d_gene: -
j_gene: TRBJ1-1
CDR3nt: TGCAGCGTTGAAGATAATTCTGAAGCTTTCTTT
CDR3aa: CSVEDNSEAFF

v_gene: TRBV5-8
abundance: many
d_gene: TRBD1
j_gene: TRBJ1-6
CDR3nt: TGTGCCAGCAGCCGGGACAGGGGTTATAATTCACCCCTCCACTTT
CDR3aa: CASSRDRGYNSPLHF

v_gene: TRBV2
abundance: many
d_gene: TRBD2
j_gene: TRBJ2-7
CDR3nt: TGTGCCAGCTCTAGCGGGGTGCCCTACGAGCAGTACTTC
CDR3aa: CASSSGVPYEQYF

v_gene: TRBV14
abundance: medium-sized
d_gene: -
j_gene: TRBJ2-3
CDR3nt: TGTGCCAGCAGCCAATCGGCGGGGGCCACAAGCACAGATACGCAGTATTTT
CDR3aa: CASSQSAGATSTDTQYF

v_gene: TRBV5-1
abundance: few
d_gene: -
j_gene: TRBJ1-4
CDR3nt: TGCGCCAGCAGCTTGTCCGGGTTTCTCAATGAAAAACTGTTTTTT
CDR3aa: CASSLSGFLNEKLFF

v_gene: TRBV6-5
abundance: many
d_gene: -
j_gene: TRBJ2-3
CDR3nt: TGTGCCAGCAGGGAAACTACGATTTCGCAGTATTTT
CDR3aa: CASRETTISQYF

v_gene: TRBV5-1
abundance: many
d_gene: TRBD1
j_gene: TRBJ1-2
CDR3nt: TGCGCCAGCAGCTTGGCGGGACAGGGTGCGTCGTTTACTAACTATGGCTACACCTTC
CDR3aa: CASSLAGQGASFTNYGYTF

v_gene: TRBV5-1
abundance: -
d_gene: -
j_gene: TRBJ1-6
CDR3nt: TGCGCCAGCAGCTTGGCTACCGGGAATGGTTCACCCCTCCACTTT
CDR3aa: CASSLATGNGSPLHF

v_gene: TRBV10-3
abundance: -
d_gene: -
j_gene: TRBJ1-5
CDR3nt: TGTGCCATCAGTGGACAGAACAATCAGCCCCAGCATTTT
CDR3aa: CAISGQNNQPQHF

v_gene: TRBV6-1
abundance: many
d_gene: TRBD1
j_gene: TRBJ2-7
CDR3nt: TGTGCCAGCACAGACAGGGTCGGCTCCTACGAGCAGTACTTC
CDR3aa: CASTDRVGSYEQYF

v_gene: TRBV9
abundance: many
d_gene: -
j_gene: TRBJ2-7
CDR3nt: TGTGCCAGCAGCGCGTCGGGACGGTCGTACGAGCAGTACTTC
CDR3aa: CASSASGRSYEQYF

v_gene: TRBV10-3
abundance: many
d_gene: -
j_gene: TRBJ1-5
CDR3nt: TGTGCCATCAGTGAGTTCAGAGGGCGCAATCAGCCCCAGCATTTT
CDR3aa: CAISEFRGRNQPQHF

v_gene: TRBV7-2
abundance: many
d_gene: -
j_gene: TRBJ1-2
CDR3nt: TGTGCCAGCAGCTCGCGGCCGGCCCCCTATGGCTACACCTTC
CDR3aa: CASSSRPAPYGYTF

v_gene: TRBV25-1
abundance: many
d_gene: TRBD1
j_gene: TRBJ2-3
CDR3nt: TGTGCCAGCAGTGACGACAGGGGAGAGTCAGATACGCAGTATTTT
CDR3aa: CASSDDRGESDTQYF

v_gene: TRBV20-1
abundance: many
d_gene: -
j_gene: TRBJ2-4
CDR3nt: TGCAACGCAGCCCAAGGAAACATTCAGTACTTC
CDR3aa: CNAAQGNIQYF

v_gene: TRBV5-1
abundance: many
d_gene: -
j_gene: TRBJ2-1
CDR3nt: TGCGCCAGCAGCCAATTAAGGGGATCGGGCAATGAGCAGTTCTTC
CDR3aa: CASSQLRGSGNEQFF

v_gene: TRBV7-8
abundance: many
d_gene: -
j_gene: TRBJ1-1
CDR3nt: TGTGCCAGCAGCTTAGGACTAATATTTGAAGCTTTCTTT
CDR3aa: CASSLGLIFEAFF

v_gene: TRBV7-2
abundance: -
d_gene: -
j_gene: TRBJ1-3
CDR3nt: TGTGCCAGCAGCTTAGCCCCGGGGGCTGGAAACACCATATATTTT
CDR3aa: CASSLAPGAGNTIYF

v_gene: TRBV20-1
abundance: many
d_gene: TRBD2
j_gene: TRBJ2-1
CDR3nt: TGCAGTGCCAGGGGGACTAGCGGGGGGGTGTTTCGGGATGAGCAGTTCTTC
CDR3aa: CSARGTSGGVFRDEQFF

v_gene: TRBV4-2
abundance: many
d_gene: TRBD2
j_gene: TRBJ2-7
CDR3nt: TGTGCCAGCAGCCATCTCACCGGTCGGGGGGGCCTTTACGAGCAGTACTTC
CDR3aa: CASSHLTGRGGLYEQYF

v_gene: TRBV5-1
abundance: many
d_gene: TRBD1
j_gene: TRBJ1-1
CDR3nt: TGCGCCAGCAGCTTCGGACAGGGACGAATGAACACTGAAGCTTTCTTT
CDR3aa: CASSFGQGRMNTEAFF

v_gene: TRBV6-6
abundance: many
d_gene: TRBD2
j_gene: TRBJ2-3
CDR3nt: TGTGCCAGCAGTTACTGGCTAGCGGATATCACAGATACGCAGTATTTT
CDR3aa: CASSYWLADITDTQYF

v_gene: TRBV2
abundance: many
d_gene: -
j_gene: TRBJ1-1
CDR3nt: TGTGCCAGCAGTGAGGGGGAAAACACTGAAGCTTTCTTT
CDR3aa: CASSEGENTEAFF

v_gene: TRBV2
abundance: many
d_gene: -
j_gene: TRBJ1-2
CDR3nt: TGTGCCAGCAGTGAAAGTGGATATGGCTACACCTTC
CDR3aa: CASSESGYGYTF

v_gene: TRBV5-1
abundance: many
d_gene: TRBD1
j_gene: TRBJ2-3
CDR3nt: TGCGCCAGCAGCTCCTTGCCAGGGGGTAACACAGATACGCAGTATTTT
CDR3aa: CASSSLPGGNTDTQYF

v_gene: TRBV20-1
abundance: many
d_gene: -
j_gene: TRBJ2-7
CDR3nt: TGCAGTGCTAGAGCGGCCCAGGGCTACGAGCAGTACTTC
CDR3aa: CSARAAQGYEQYF

v_gene: TRBV7-2
abundance: many
d_gene: -
j_gene: TRBJ2-3
CDR3nt: TGTGCCAGCAGCTTATACCCTAGCACAGATACGCAGTATTTT
CDR3aa: CASSLYPSTDTQYF

v_gene: TRBV20-1
abundance: few
d_gene: -
j_gene: TRBJ2-1
CDR3nt: TGCAGTGCTAGGTTGGGGAGCTCCTACAATGAGCAGTTCTTC
CDR3aa: CSARLGSSYNEQFF

v_gene: TRBV2
abundance: many
d_gene: TRBD1
j_gene: TRBJ1-2
CDR3nt: TGTGCCAGCAGTGAAACAGGACAGGCGAGAAACTATGGCTACACCTTC
CDR3aa: CASSETGQARNYGYTF

v_gene: TRBV9
abundance: many
d_gene: -
j_gene: TRBJ1-2
CDR3nt: TGTGCCAGCAGCGTAGCTCCAGGGGAATACTATGGCTACACCTTC
CDR3aa: CASSVAPGEYYGYTF

v_gene: TRBV5-5
abundance: many
d_gene: -
j_gene: TRBJ1-3
CDR3nt: TGTGCCAGCAGCTTGGAGGAGGGCGGAGGAAACACCATATATTTT
CDR3aa: CASSLEEGGGNTIYF

v_gene: TRBV6-5
abundance: many
d_gene: TRBD1
j_gene: TRBJ1-6
CDR3nt: TGTGCCAGCAGTTACAGGACAGGGAAGAATTCACCCCTCCACTTT
CDR3aa: CASSYRTGKNSPLHF

v_gene: TRBV15
abundance: many
d_gene: -
j_gene: TRBJ1-6
CDR3nt: TGTGCCACCAGCAAAGGGGTACTTGAGCCCCCCCTCCACTTT
CDR3aa: CATSKGVLEPPLHF

v_gene: TRBV10-1
abundance: many
d_gene: -
j_gene: TRBJ2-7
CDR3nt: TGCGCCAGCAGTGAGTCAGGGTACGAGCAGTACTTC
CDR3aa: CASSESGYEQYF

v_gene: TRBV24-1
abundance: many
d_gene: -
j_gene: TRBJ2-2
CDR3nt: TGTGCCACTGACAGTTCGAACACCGGGGAGCTGTTTTTT
CDR3aa: CATDSSNTGELFF

v_gene: TRBV5-1
abundance: many
d_gene: -
j_gene: TRBJ2-7
CDR3nt: TGCGCCAGCAGCTTGAGGGACGTCTCCTACGAGCAGTACTTC
CDR3aa: CASSLRDVSYEQYF

v_gene: TRBV7-8
abundance: many
d_gene: TRBD1
j_gene: TRBJ2-1
CDR3nt: TGTGCCAGCAGCTGGCCGAGACAGGGAGTATCTAGTAATGAGCAGTTCTTC
CDR3aa: CASSWPRQGVSSNEQFF

v_gene: TRBV5-1
abundance: many
d_gene: TRBD2
j_gene: TRBJ2-1
CDR3nt: TGCGCCAGCAGCTTGGGTGCTAGCGGGGGGAAGGAGCAGTTCTTC
CDR3aa: CASSLGASGGKEQFF

v_gene: TRBV20-1
abundance: many
d_gene: -
j_gene: TRBJ2-4
CDR3nt: TGCAGTGCTAGGCGACCGCTTAAGGCAGGAAACATTCAGTACTTC
CDR3aa: CSARRPLKAGNIQYF

v_gene: TRBV18
abundance: -
d_gene: -
j_gene: TRBJ2-1
CDR3nt: TGTGTCAGCTCACTGACTCCCGTGAACAATGAGCAGTTCTTC
CDR3aa: CVSSLTPVNNEQFF

v_gene: TRBV7-2
abundance: many
d_gene: TRBD1
j_gene: TRBJ2-7
CDR3nt: TGTGCCAGCAGCCGGAGACAGGGTCCCTCCTACGAGCAGTACTTC
CDR3aa: CASSRRQGPSYEQYF

v_gene: TRBV2
abundance: few
d_gene: TRBD1
j_gene: TRBJ2-3
CDR3nt: TGTGCCAGCGGGGAGGACAGGGGTGGTGCAGATACGCAGTATTTT
CDR3aa: CASGEDRGGADTQYF

v_gene: TRBV10-3
abundance: many
d_gene: -
j_gene: TRBJ1-1
CDR3nt: TGTGCCATCAGTCTGGGGGGCCCTAACACTGAAGCTTTCTTT
CDR3aa: CAISLGGPNTEAFF